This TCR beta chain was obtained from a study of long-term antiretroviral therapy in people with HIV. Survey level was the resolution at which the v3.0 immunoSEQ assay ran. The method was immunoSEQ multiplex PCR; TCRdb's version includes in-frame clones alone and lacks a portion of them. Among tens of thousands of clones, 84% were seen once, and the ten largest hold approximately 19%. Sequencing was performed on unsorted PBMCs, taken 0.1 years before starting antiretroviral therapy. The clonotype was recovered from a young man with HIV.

Here the CDR3 reads CASEVGQGNTGELFF. CDR3 coding DNA: TGCGCCAGCGAGGTCGGACAGGGAAACACCGGGGAGCTGTTTTTT. The genes are TRBV5-1 and TRBJ2-2; 8 bases align to TRBD1. This CDR3 contains 15 residues. V lost 7 bases to trimming and J lost 2 bases; unmatched junction nucleotides: 7. Germline V gene data show CDR1 as SGHRS and CDR2 as YFSETQ.